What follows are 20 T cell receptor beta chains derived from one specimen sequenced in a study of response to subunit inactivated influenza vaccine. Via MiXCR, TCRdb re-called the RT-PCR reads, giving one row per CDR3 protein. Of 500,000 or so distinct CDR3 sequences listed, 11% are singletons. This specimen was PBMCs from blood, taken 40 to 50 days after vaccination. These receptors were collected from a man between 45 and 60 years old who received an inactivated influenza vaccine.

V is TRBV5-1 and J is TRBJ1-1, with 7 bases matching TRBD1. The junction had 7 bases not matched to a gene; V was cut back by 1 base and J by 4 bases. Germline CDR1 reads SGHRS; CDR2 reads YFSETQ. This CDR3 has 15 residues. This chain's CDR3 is CASSLSRGSGTEAFF. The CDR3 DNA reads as TGCGCCAGCAGCTTGTCCAGGGGGAGCGGCACTGAAGCTTTCTTT.

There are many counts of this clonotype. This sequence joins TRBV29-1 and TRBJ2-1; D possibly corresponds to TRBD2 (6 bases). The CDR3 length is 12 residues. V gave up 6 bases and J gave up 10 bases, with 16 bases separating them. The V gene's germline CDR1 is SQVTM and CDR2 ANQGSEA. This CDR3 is CSVGVLADEQFF. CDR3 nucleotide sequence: TGCAGCGTGGGCGTTTTAGCGGACGAGCAGTTCTTC.

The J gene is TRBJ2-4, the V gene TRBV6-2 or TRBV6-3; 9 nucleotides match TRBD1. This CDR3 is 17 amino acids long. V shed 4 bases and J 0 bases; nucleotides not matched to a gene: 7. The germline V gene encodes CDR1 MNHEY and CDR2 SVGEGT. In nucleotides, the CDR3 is TGTGCCAGCAGTTCGGACAGGGGTATTATAGCCAAAAACATTCAGTACTTC. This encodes CASSSDRGIIAKNIQYF.

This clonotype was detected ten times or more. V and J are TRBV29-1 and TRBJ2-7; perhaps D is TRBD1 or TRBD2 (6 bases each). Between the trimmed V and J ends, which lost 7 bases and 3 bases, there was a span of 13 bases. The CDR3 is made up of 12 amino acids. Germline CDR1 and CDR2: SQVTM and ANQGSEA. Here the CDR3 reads CSGRGGGYEQYF. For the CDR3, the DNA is TGCAGCGGCAGGGGAGGAGGCTACGAGCAGTACTTC.

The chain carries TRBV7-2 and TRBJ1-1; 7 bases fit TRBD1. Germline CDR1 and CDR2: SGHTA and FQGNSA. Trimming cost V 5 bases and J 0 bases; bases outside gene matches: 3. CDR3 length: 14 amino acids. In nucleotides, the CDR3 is TGTGCCAGCAGCGTACAGGGGATGAACACTGAAGCTTTCTTT. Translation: CASSVQGMNTEAFF.

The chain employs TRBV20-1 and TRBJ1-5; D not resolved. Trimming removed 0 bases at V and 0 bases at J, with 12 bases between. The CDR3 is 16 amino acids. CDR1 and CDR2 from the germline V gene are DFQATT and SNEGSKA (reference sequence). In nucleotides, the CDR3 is TGCAGTGCTAGAGATCCGGCCAGGTATAGCAATCAGCCCCAGCATTTT. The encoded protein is CSARDPARYSNQPQHF.

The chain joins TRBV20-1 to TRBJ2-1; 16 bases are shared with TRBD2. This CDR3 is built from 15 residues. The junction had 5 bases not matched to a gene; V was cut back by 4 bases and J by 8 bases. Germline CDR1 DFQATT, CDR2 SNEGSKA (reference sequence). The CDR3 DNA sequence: TGCAGTGCTAAATCCGGGACTAGCGGGAGGGATGAGCAGTTCTTC. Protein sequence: CSAKSGTSGRDEQFF.

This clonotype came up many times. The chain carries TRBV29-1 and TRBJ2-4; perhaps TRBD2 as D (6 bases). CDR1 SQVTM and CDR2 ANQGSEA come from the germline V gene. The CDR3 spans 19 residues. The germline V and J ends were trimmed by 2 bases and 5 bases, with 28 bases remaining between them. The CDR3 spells CSVERFKRVLPISQNIQYF. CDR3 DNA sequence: TGCAGCGTTGAAAGGTTTAAGCGGGTTCTTCCGATTAGCCAAAACATTCAGTACTTC. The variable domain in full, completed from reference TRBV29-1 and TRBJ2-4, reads SAVISQKPSRDICQRGTSLTIQCQVDSQVTMMFWYRQQPGQSLTLIATANQGSEATYESGFVIDKFPISRPNLTFSTLTVSNMSPEDSSIYLCSVERFKRVLPISQNIQYFGAGTRLSVL.

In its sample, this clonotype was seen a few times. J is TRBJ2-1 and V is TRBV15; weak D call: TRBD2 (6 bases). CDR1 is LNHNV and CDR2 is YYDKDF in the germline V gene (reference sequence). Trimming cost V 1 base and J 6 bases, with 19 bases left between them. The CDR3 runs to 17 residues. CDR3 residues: CATSRVKIRDGSNEQFF. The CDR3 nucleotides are TGTGCCACCAGCAGAGTTAAGATCCGGGACGGGAGCAATGAGCAGTTCTTC.

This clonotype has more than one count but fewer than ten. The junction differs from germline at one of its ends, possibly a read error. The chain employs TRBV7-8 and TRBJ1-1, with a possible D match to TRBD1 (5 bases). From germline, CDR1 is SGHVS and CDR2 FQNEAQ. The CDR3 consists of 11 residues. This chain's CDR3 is CASSGGREVFF. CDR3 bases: TGTGCCAGCAGCGGGGGACGGGAAGTTTTCTTT.

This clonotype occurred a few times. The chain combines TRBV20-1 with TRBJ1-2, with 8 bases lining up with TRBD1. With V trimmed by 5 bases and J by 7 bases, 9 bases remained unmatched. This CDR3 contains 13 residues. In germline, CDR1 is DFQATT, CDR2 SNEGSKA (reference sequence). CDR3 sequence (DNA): TGCAGTGCTTCCCGGACAGGGAGCGCTGGCTACACCTTC. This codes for CSASRTGSAGYTF.

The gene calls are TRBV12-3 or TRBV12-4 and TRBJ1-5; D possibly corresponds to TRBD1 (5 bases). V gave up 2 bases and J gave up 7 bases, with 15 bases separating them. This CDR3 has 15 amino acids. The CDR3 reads CASSLRVQGLQPQHF. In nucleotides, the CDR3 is TGTGCCAGCAGTTTACGGGTTCAGGGTCTCCAGCCCCAGCATTTT.

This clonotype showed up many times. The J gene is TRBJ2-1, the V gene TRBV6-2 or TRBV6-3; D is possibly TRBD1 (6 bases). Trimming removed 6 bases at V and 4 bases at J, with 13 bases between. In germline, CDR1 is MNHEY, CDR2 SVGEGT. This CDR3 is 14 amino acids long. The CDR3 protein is CASSHGQTYNEQFF. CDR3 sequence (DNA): TGTGCCAGCAGCCACGGACAGACATACAATGAGCAGTTCTTC.

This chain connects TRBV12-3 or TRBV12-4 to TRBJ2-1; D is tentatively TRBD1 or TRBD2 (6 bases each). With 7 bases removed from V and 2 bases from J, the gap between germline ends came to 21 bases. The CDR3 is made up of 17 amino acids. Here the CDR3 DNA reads TGTGCCAGCAATACATTTAGGGGGTCTAGCGCCTACAATGAGCAGTTCTTC. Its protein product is CASNTFRGSSAYNEQFF.

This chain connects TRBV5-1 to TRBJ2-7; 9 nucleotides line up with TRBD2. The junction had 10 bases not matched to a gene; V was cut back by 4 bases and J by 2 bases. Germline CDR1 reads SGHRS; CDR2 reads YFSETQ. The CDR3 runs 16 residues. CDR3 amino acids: CASSPRVAGVTYEQYF. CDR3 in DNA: TGCGCCAGCAGCCCGCGGGTAGCGGGAGTGACCTACGAGCAGTACTTC.

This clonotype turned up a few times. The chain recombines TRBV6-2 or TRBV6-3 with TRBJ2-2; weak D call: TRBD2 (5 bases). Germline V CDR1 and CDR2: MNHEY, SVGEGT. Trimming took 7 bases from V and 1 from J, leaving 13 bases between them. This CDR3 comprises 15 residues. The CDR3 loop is CASTDLGGNTGELFF. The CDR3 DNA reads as TGTGCCAGCACCGACCTTGGAGGGAACACCGGGGAGCTGTTTTTT.

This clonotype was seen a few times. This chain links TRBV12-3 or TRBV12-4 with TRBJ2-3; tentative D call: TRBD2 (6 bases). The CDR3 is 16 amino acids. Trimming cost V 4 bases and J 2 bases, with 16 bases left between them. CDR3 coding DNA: TGTGCCAGCAGTTACCGGGACTTAGCCTACACAGATACGCAGTATTTT. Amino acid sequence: CASSYRDLAYTDTQYF.

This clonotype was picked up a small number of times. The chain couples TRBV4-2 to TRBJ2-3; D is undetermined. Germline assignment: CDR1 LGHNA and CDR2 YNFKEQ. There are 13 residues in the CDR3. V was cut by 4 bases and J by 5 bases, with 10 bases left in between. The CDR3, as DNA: TGTGCCAGCAGCCTTAGGACGGAAGATACGCAGTATTTT. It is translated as CASSLRTEDTQYF.

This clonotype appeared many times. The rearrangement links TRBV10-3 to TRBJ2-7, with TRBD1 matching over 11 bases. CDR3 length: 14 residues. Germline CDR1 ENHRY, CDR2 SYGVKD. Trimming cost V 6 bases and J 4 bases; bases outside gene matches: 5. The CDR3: CAISRDRGAYEQYF. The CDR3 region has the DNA TGTGCCATCAGCAGGGACAGGGGGGCATACGAGCAGTACTTC.

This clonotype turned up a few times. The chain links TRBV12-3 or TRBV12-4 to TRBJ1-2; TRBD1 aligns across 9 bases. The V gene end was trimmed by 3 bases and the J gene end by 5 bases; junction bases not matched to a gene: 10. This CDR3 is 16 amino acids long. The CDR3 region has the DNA TGTGCCAGCAGTTTGTATGGGACAGGGATAGAATATGGCTACACCTTC. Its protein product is CASSLYGTGIEYGYTF.